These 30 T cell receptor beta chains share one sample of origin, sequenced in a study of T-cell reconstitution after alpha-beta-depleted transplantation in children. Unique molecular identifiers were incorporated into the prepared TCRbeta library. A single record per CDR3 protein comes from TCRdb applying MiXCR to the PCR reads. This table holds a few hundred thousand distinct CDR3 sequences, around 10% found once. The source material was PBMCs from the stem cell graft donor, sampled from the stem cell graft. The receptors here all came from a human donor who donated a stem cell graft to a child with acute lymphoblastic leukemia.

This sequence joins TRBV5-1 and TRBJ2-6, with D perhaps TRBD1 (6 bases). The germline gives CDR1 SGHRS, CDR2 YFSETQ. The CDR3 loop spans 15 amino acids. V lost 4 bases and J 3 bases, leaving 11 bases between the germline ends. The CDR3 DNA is TGCGCCAGCAGCCTACAGGGATATGGGGCCAACGTCCTGACTTTC. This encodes CASSLQGYGANVLTF. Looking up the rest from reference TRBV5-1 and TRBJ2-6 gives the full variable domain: KAGVTQTPRYLIKTRGQQVTLSCSPISGHRSVSWYQQTPGQGLQFLFEYFSETQRNKGNFPGRFSGRQFSNSRSEMNVSTLELGDSALYLCASSLQGYGANVLTFGAGSRLTVL.

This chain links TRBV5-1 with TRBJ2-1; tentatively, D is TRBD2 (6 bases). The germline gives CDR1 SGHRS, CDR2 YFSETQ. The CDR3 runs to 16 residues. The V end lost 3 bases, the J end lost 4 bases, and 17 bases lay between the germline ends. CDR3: CASSSRGPSEYNEQFF. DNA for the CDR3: TGCGCCAGCAGCTCGAGGGGCCCTAGCGAATACAATGAGCAGTTCTTC.

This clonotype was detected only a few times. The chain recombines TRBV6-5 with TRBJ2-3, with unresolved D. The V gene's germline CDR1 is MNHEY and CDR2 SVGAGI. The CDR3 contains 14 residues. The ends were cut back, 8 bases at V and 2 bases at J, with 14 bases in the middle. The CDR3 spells CASGLGWNTDTQYF. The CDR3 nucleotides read TGTGCCAGCGGTTTGGGGTGGAACACAGATACGCAGTATTTT.

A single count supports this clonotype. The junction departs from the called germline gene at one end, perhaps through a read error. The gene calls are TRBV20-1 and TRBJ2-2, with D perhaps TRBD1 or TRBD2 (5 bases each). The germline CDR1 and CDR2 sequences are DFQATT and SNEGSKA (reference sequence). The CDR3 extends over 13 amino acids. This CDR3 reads CSASYDNTGDLFF. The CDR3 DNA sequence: TGCAGTGCTAGCTATGATAACACCGGGGACCTGTTTTTT.

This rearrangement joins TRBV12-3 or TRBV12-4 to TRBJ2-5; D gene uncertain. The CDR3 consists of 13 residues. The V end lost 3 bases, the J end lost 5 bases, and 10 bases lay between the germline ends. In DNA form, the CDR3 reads TGTGCCAGCAGTTTGGTAGGGCCGGAGACCCAGTACTTC. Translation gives CASSLVGPETQYF.

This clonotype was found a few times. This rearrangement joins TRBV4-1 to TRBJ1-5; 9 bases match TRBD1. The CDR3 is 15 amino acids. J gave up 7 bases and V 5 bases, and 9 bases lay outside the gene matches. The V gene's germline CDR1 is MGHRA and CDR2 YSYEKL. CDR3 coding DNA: TGCGCCAGCAGCTCGTACAGGGGGCTCGGACAGCCCCAGCATTTT. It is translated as CASSSYRGLGQPQHF.

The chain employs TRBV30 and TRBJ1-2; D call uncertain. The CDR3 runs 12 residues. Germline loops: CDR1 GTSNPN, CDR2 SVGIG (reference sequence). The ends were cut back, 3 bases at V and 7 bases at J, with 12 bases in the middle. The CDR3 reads CAWSSLGSGYTF. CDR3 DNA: TGTGCCTGGAGCTCCCTTGGGTCTGGCTACACCTTC.

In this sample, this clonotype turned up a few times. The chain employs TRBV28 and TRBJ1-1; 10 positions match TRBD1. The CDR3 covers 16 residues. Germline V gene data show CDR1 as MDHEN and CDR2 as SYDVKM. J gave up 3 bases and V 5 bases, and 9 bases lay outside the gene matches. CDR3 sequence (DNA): TGTGCCAGCAGTCTTCCCGCCGGGACAGGGGACACTGAAGCTTTCTTT. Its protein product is CASSLPAGTGDTEAFF. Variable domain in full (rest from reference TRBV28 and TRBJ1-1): DVKVTQSSRYLVKRTGEKVFLECVQDMDHENMFWYRQDPGLGLRLIYFSYDVKMKEKGDIPEGYSVSREKKERFSLILESASTNQTSMYLCASSLPAGTGDTEAFFGQGTRLTVV.

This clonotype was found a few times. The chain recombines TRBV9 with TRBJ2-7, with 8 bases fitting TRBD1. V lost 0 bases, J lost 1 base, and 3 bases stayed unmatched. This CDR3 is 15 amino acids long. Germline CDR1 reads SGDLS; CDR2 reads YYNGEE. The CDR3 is CASSVGYRGSYEQYF. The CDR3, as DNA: TGTGCCAGCAGCGTAGGGTACAGGGGGTCCTACGAGCAGTACTTC.

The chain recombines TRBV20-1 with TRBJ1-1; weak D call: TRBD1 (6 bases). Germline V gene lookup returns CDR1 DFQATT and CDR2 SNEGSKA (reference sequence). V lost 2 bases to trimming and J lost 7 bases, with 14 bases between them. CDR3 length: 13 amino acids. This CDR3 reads CSARTHREDEAFF. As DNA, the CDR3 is TGCAGTGCTAGAACTCACAGGGAAGATGAAGCTTTCTTT.

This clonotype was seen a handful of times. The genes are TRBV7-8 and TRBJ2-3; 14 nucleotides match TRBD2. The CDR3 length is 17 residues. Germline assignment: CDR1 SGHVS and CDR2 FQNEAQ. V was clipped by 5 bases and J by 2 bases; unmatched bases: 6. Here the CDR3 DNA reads TGTGCCAGCAGCACCCGGGGACTAGCGGGAGACACAGATACGCAGTATTTT. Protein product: CASSTRGLAGDTDTQYF.

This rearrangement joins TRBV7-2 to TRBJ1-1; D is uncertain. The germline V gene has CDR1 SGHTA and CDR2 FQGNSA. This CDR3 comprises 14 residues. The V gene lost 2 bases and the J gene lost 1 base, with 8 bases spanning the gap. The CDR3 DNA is TGTGCCAGCAGCTTACATGAGCCGAACACTGAAGCTTTCTTT. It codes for CASSLHEPNTEAFF.

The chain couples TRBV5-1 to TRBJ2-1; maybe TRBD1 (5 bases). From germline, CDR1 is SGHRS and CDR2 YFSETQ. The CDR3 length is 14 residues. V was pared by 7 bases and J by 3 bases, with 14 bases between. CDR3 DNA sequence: TGCGCCAGCTACGGCATTAGGGGCTACAATGAGCAGTTCTTC. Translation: CASYGIRGYNEQFF.

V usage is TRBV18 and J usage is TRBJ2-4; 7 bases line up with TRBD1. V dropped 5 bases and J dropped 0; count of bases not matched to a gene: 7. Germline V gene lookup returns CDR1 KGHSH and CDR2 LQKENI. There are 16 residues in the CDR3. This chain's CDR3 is CASSSGQLLAKNIQYF. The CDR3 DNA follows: TGTGCCAGCTCATCGGGACAGCTTCTAGCCAAAAACATTCAGTACTTC.

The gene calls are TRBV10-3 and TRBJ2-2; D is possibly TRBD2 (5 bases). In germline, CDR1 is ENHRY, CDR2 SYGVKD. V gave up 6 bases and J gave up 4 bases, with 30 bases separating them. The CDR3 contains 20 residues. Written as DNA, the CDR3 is TGTGCCATCAGAACCTCTGCGGGCCTCTCCGAAGGTGCGAGCACCGGGGAGCTGTTTTTT. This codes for CAIRTSAGLSEGASTGELFF.

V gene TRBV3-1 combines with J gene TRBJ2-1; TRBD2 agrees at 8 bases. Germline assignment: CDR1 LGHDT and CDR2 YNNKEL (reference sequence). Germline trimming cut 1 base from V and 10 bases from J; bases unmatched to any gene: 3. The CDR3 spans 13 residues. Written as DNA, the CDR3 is TGTGCCAGCAGCCAAGGACGACTAGCGGAGCAGTTCTTC. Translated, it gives CASSQGRLAEQFF.

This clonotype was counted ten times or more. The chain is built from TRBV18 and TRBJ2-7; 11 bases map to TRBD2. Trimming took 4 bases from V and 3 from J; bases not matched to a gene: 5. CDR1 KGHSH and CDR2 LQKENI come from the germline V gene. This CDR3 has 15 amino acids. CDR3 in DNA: TGTGCCAGCTCACGAACCGGGACTAGCGGCTACGAGCAGTACTTC. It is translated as CASSRTGTSGYEQYF.

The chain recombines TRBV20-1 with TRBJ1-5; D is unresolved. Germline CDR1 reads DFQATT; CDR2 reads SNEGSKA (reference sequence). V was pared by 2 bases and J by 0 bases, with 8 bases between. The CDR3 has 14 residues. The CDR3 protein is CSARRHNSNQPQHF. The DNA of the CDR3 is TGCAGTGCTAGAAGACACAATAGCAATCAGCCCCAGCATTTT.

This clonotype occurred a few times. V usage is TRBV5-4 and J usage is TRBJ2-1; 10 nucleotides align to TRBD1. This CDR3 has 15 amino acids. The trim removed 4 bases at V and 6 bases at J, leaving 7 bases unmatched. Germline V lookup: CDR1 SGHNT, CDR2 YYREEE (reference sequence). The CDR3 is CASSTRQGAGNEQFF. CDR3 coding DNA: TGTGCCAGCAGCACCCGACAGGGGGCTGGCAATGAGCAGTTCTTC.

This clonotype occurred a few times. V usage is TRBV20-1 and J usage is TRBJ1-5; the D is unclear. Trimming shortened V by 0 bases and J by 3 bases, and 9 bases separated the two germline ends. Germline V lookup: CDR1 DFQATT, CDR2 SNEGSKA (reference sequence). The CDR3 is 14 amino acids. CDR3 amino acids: CSARDWADNQPQHF. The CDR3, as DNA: TGCAGTGCTAGAGACTGGGCAGACAATCAGCCCCAGCATTTT.

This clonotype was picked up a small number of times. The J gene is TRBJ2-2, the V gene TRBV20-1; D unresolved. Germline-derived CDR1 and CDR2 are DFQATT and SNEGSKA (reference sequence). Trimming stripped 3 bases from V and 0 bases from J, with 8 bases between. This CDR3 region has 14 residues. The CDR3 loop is CSASKQTNTGELFF. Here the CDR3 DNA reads TGCAGTGCTAGTAAACAGACGAACACCGGGGAGCTGTTTTTT.

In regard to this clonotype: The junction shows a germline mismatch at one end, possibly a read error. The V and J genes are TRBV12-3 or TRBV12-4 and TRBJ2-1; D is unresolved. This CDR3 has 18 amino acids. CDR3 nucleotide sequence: TGTGCCAGCAGTTTCTTGATGGCAACTCTTAGCTCCTACGATGAGCAGTTCTTC. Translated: CASSFLMATLSSYDEQFF.

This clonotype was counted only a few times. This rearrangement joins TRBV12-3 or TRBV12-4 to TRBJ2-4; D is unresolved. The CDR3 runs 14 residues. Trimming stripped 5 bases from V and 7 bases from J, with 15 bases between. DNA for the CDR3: TGTGCCAGCAGTCCCGGTCGACCCCACAACATTCAGTACTTC. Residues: CASSPGRPHNIQYF.

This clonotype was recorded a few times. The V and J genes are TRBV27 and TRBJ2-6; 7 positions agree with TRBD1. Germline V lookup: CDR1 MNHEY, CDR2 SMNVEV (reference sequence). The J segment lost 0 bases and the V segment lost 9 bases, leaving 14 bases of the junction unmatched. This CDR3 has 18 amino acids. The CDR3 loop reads CASTLIGTVSSGANVLTF. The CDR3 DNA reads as TGTGCCAGTACATTAATCGGGACAGTGAGCTCTGGGGCCAACGTCCTGACTTTC.

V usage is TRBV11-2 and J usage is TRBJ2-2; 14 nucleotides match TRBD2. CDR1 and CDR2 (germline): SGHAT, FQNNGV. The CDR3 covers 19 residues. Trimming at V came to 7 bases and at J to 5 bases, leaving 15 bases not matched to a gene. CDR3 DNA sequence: TGTGCCAGCACCGAAGCGGGACTAGCGGGAGTCTGGGGGACCGGGGAGCTGTTTTTT. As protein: CASTEAGLAGVWGTGELFF.

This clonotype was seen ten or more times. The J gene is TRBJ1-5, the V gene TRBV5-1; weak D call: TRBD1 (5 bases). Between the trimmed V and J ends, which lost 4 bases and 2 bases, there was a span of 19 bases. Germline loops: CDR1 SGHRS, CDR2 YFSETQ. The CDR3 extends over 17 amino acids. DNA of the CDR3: TGCGCCAGCAGCACCGGGACGGCCGTCGGAGGCAATCAGCCCCAGCATTTT. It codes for CASSTGTAVGGNQPQHF.

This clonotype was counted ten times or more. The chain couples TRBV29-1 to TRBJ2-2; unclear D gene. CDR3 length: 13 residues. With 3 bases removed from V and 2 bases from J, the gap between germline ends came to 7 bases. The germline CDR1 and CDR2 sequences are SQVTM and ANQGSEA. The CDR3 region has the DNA TGCAGCGTTGACCCCAATAACACCGGGGAGCTGTTTTTT. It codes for CSVDPNNTGELFF.

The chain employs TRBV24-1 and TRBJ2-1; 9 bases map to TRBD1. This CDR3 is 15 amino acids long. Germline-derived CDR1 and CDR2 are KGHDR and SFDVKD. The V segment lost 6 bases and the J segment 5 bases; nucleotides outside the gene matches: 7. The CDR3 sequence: CATSLGGQGNNEQFF. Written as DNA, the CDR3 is TGTGCCACCAGTCTGGGTGGACAGGGGAACAATGAGCAGTTCTTC.

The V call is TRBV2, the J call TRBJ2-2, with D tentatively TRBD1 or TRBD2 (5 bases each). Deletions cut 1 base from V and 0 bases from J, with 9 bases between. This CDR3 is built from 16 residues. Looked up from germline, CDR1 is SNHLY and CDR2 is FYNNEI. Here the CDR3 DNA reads TGTGCCAGCAGTGAAGGGGGGACCCCGAACACCGGGGAGCTGTTTTTT. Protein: CASSEGGTPNTGELFF.

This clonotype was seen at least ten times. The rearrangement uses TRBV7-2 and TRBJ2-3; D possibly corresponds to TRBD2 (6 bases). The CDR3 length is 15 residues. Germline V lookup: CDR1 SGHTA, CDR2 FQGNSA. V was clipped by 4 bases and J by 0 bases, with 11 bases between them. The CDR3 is CASSWGGESTDTQYF. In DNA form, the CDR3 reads TGTGCCAGCAGCTGGGGCGGGGAGAGCACAGATACGCAGTATTTT.